The T cell receptor beta chain under discussion was sequenced for a study of blood T cell repertoires in COVID-19. Study details: The United States, Italy and Spain supplied acute and convalescent COVID-19 samples.

In the authors' methods: Using reference gene primer amplification, nucleated cell counts were estimated. TCRdb keeps only in-frame clones here, not all; method: immunoSEQ multiplex PCR. Clone size and V and J calls were adopted from that table, with D and trimming inferred from the DNA. The sample lists 300,000 to 450,000 clones, around nine tenths occurring once. No more than 2 weeks before study entry, exposed participants had met a case of COVID-19. This CDR3 has 13 residues. V lost 7 bases to trimming and J lost 5 bases; unmatched junction nucleotides: 6. From germline, CDR1 is LNHDA and CDR2 SQIVND (reference sequence).

Sequencing input: PBMCs or T cells enriched from blood (not recorded which). The chain couples TRBV19 to TRBJ2-5; TRBD1 agrees at 8 bases. The source of this sequence is a woman between 25 and 40 years old who had been exposed to COVID-19. CDR3 nucleotides: TGTGCCAGTACCTCGACAGGGGCGGAGACCCAGTACTTC. Protein product: CASTSTGAETQYF.